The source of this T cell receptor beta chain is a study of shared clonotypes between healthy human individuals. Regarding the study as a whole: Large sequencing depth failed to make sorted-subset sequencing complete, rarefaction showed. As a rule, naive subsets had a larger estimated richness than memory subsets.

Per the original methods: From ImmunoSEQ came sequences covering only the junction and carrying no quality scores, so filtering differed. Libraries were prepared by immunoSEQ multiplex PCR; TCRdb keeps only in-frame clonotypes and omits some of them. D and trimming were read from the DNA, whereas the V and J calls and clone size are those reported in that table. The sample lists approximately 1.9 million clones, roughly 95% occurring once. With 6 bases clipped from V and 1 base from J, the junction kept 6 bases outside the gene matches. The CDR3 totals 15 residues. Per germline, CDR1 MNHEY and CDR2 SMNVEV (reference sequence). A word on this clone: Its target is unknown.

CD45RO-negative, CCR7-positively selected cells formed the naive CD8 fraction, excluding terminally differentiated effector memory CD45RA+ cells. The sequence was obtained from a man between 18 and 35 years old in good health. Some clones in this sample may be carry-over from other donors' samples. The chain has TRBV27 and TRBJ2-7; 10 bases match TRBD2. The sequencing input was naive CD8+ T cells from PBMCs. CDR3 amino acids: CASRPGLAVSYEQYF. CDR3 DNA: TGTGCCAGCAGGCCCGGACTAGCGGTATCCTACGAGCAGTACTTC.